This TCR beta chain originates from a study of human T cells and chemical hapten exposure. For the study at large: Sensitization used 2% DPC on approximately 2 cm by approximately 2 cm upper inner arm skin. Patch tests put 0.01% DPC on the upper back, and the results were checked at 6 days.

TCRdb passed the RACE reads through MiXCR, listing each CDR3 protein once. The sample yields about 110,000 distinct CDR3 sequences, around 10% seen once. Only a few counts were recorded for this clonotype. Specified time point: pre-sensitization, week 0. The treatment is: therapeutic diphenylcyclopropenone sensitization with weekly scalp DPC. The V end was cut by 7 bases, the J end by 3 bases, with 20 bases between. CDR1 is MNHNY and CDR2 is SVGAGI in the germline V gene (reference sequence). CDR3 size: 16 residues. This material consisted of whole blood, taken in connection with sensitization to the hapten diphenylcyclopropenone (DPC). The TCR sequence derives from a woman aged 50 to 60 with alopecia areata. Some clones in this sample may be carry-over from other donors' samples. The chain joins TRBV6-6 to TRBJ2-3; the D gene is possibly TRBD1 (6 bases). This chain's CDR3 is CASTPYGQGITDTQYF. For the CDR3, the DNA is TGTGCCAGCACTCCCTACGGGCAGGGGATAACAGATACGCAGTATTTT.